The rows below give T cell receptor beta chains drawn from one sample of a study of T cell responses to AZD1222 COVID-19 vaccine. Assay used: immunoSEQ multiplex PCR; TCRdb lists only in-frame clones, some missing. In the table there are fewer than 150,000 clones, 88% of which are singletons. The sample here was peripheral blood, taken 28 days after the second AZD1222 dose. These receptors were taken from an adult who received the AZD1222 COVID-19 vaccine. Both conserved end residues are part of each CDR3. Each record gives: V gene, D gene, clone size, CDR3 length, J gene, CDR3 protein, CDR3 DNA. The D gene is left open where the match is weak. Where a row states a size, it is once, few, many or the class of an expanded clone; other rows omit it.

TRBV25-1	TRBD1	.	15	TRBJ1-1	CASSGTGGLGKEAFF	TGTGCCAGCAGTGGTACAGGGGGCTTGGGGAAGGAAGCTTTCTTT
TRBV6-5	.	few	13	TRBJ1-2	CASRARGDYGYTF	TGTGCCAGCAGGGCAAGGGGAGACTATGGCTACACCTTC
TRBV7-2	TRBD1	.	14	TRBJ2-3	CANTFDRGRDTQYF	TGTGCCAACACCTTCGACAGGGGGCGAGATACGCAGTATTTT
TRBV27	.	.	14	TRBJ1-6	CASSLWGSGSPLHF	TGTGCCAGCAGTCTGTGGGGATCTGGGTCACCCCTCCACTTT
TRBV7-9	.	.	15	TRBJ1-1	CASSSRVGMNTEAFF	TGTGCCAGCAGCTCCCGGGTTGGGATGAACACTGAAGCTTTCTTT
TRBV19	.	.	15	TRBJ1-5	CASMKTVRMNQPQHF	TGTGCCAGTATGAAGACCGTCCGGATGAATCAGCCCCAGCATTTT
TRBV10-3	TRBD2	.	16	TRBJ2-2	CATGEIAGGITGELFF	TGTGCCACCGGAGAGATAGCGGGAGGGATCACCGGGGAGCTGTTTTTT
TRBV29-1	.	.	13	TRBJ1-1	CSARRGSNTEAFF	TGCAGCGCCAGAAGGGGCAGTAACACTGAAGCTTTCTTT
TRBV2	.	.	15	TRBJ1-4	CASSGGGLVGEKLFF	TGTGCCAGCAGTGGAGGAGGGCTCGTTGGAGAAAAACTGTTTTTT
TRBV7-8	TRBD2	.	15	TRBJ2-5	CASSLGTRSQETQYF	TGTGCCAGCAGCTTAGGGACTAGGTCTCAAGAGACCCAGTACTTC
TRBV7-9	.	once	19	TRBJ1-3	CASSLVQRQGPNSGNTIYF	TGTGCCAGCAGCTTAGTGCAGCGTCAGGGACCGAACTCTGGAAACACCATATATTTT
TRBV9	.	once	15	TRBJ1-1	CASSVVVAANTEAFF	TGTGCCAGCAGCGTAGTTGTGGCAGCAAACACTGAAGCTTTCTTT
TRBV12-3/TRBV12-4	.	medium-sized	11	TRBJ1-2	CASSHYYGYTF	TGTGCCAGCAGCCACTACTATGGCTACACCTTC
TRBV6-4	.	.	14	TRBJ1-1	CASSGQKPNTEAFF	TGTGCCAGCAGTGGACAGAAACCGAACACTGAAGCTTTCTTT
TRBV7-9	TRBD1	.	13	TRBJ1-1	CASQEQGAGEAFF	TGTGCTAGTCAGGAACAGGGGGCCGGTGAAGCTTTCTTT
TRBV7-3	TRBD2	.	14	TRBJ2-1	CASSSRGLVDEQFF	TGTGCCAGCAGCTCAAGGGGACTAGTTGATGAGCAGTTCTTC
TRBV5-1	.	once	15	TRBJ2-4	CASSPPRGGSDIQYF	TGCGCCAGCAGCCCCCCACGTGGGGGGTCGGACATTCAGTACTTC
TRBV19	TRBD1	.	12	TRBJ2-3	CATRVQGDTQYF	TGTGCCACGAGAGTACAGGGGGATACGCAGTATTTT
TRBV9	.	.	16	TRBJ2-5	CASSPPLGAHGETQYF	TGTGCCAGCAGCCCCCCCCTGGGCGCCCATGGAGAGACCCAGTACTTC
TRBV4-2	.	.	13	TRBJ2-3	CASSQDVLYTQYF	TGTGCCAGCAGCCAAGACGTCCTTTATACGCAGTATTTT
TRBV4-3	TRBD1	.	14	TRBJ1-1	CASSLQGAGIQAFF	TGCGCCAGCAGCCTACAGGGGGCGGGGATCCAAGCTTTCTTT
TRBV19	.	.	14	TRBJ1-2	CASSMSREHYGYTF	TGTGCCAGTAGTATGAGTAGGGAGCACTATGGCTACACCTTC